A selection of T cell receptor beta chains follows, all from one sample in a study of blood T cell repertoires in COVID-19. Profiled with immunoSEQ multiplex PCR; TCRdb holds only in-frame clones, not every one. The sample carries around 71,000 clones, around three quarters recorded once. The sequencing sample was made of peripheral blood. The receptor set was obtained from a woman older than 75 with active or convalescent COVID-19. Both conserved end residues are part of each CDR3. Each record gives: J gene, D gene, V gene, clone size, CDR3 protein, CDR3 DNA. D genes are given only for firm matches. Only some rows state a clone size, as once, few, many or a class for expanded clones.

j_gene: TRBJ2-3
d_gene: TRBD1
v_gene: TRBV6-2/TRBV6-3
abundance: once
CDR3aa: CASSYLTGSTDTQYF
CDR3nt: TGTGCCAGCAGTTACTTGACAGGGAGCACAGATACGCAGTATTTT

j_gene: TRBJ1-5
d_gene: -
v_gene: TRBV19
abundance: -
CDR3aa: CASSIDSAQHF
CDR3nt: TGTGCCAGTAGCATAGACAGTGCCCAGCATTTT

j_gene: TRBJ1-6
d_gene: TRBD1
v_gene: TRBV7-6
abundance: few
CDR3aa: CASSLGTGAYNSPLHF
CDR3nt: TGTGCCAGCAGCTTAGGGACAGGGGCCTATAATTCACCCCTCCACTTT

j_gene: TRBJ2-1
d_gene: TRBD2
v_gene: TRBV12-3/TRBV12-4
abundance: -
CDR3aa: CASTPGGDEQFF
CDR3nt: TGTGCCAGCACCCCCGGGGGGGATGAGCAGTTCTTC

j_gene: TRBJ1-6
d_gene: -
v_gene: TRBV5-1
abundance: -
CDR3aa: CASSLGTNNSPLHF
CDR3nt: TGCGCCAGCAGCTTGGGAACAAATAATTCACCCCTCCACTTT

j_gene: TRBJ2-1
d_gene: TRBD2
v_gene: TRBV4-1
abundance: once
CDR3aa: CASSQGPSGGAWNEQFF
CDR3nt: TGCGCCAGCAGCCAAGGACCTAGCGGGGGGGCTTGGAATGAGCAGTTCTTC

j_gene: TRBJ2-1
d_gene: -
v_gene: TRBV24-1
abundance: -
CDR3aa: CATSDPGGREQFF
CDR3nt: TGTGCCACCAGTGACCCGGGGGGCCGGGAGCAGTTCTTC

j_gene: TRBJ2-6
d_gene: TRBD2
v_gene: TRBV2
abundance: -
CDR3aa: CASGWEGSGANVLTF
CDR3nt: TGTGCCAGCGGGTGGGAGGGCTCTGGGGCCAACGTCCTGACTTTC

j_gene: TRBJ1-4
d_gene: TRBD1
v_gene: TRBV18
abundance: -
CDR3aa: CASSPRQGNEKLFF
CDR3nt: TGTGCCAGCTCACCGAGACAGGGGAATGAAAAACTGTTTTTT

j_gene: TRBJ2-5
d_gene: TRBD2
v_gene: TRBV6-2/TRBV6-3
abundance: -
CDR3aa: CASSHDSGGATETQYF
CDR3nt: TGTGCCAGCAGCCATGATAGCGGGGGGGCCACGGAGACCCAGTACTTC

j_gene: TRBJ1-1
d_gene: -
v_gene: TRBV20-1
abundance: few
CDR3aa: CSAKGGIEAFF
CDR3nt: TGCAGTGCGAAGGGGGGGATTGAAGCTTTCTTT

j_gene: TRBJ2-3
d_gene: -
v_gene: TRBV25-1
abundance: -
CDR3aa: CASSPDSFTDTQYF
CDR3nt: TGTGCCAGCAGCCCGGACTCCTTCACAGATACGCAGTATTTT

j_gene: TRBJ1-2
d_gene: -
v_gene: TRBV10-3
abundance: once
CDR3aa: CAITSTPNYGYTF
CDR3nt: TGTGCCATCACTAGCACTCCTAACTATGGCTACACCTTC

j_gene: TRBJ1-3
d_gene: -
v_gene: TRBV7-2
abundance: -
CDR3aa: CASTQDVAGNTIYF
CDR3nt: TGTGCCAGCACCCAGGATGTGGCTGGAAACACCATATATTTT

j_gene: TRBJ1-1
d_gene: -
v_gene: TRBV7-2
abundance: -
CDR3aa: CASSLPTRTEAFF
CDR3nt: TGTGCCAGCAGCTTACCAACCCGGACTGAAGCTTTCTTT

j_gene: TRBJ1-2
d_gene: TRBD1
v_gene: TRBV28
abundance: -
CDR3aa: CASSPGQGRNGYTF
CDR3nt: TGTGCCAGCAGCCCAGGACAGGGGCGGAATGGCTACACCTTC

j_gene: TRBJ1-6
d_gene: TRBD1
v_gene: TRBV15
abundance: -
CDR3aa: CATSRDSGTGIHSPLHF
CDR3nt: TGTGCCACCAGCAGGGACTCTGGGACAGGGATTCATTCACCCCTCCACTTT

j_gene: TRBJ2-7
d_gene: TRBD2
v_gene: TRBV14
abundance: -
CDR3aa: CASSQTSGNEQYF
CDR3nt: TGTGCCAGCAGCCAGACTAGCGGAAACGAGCAGTACTTC

j_gene: TRBJ1-6
d_gene: -
v_gene: TRBV30
abundance: -
CDR3aa: CAWSTNWGGTSNSPLHF
CDR3nt: TGTGCCTGGAGTACCAACTGGGGGGGCACTTCTAATTCACCCCTCCACTTT

j_gene: TRBJ2-5
d_gene: -
v_gene: TRBV2
abundance: -
CDR3aa: CASSETSETQYF
CDR3nt: TGTGCCAGCAGTGAAACGAGTGAGACCCAGTACTTC

j_gene: TRBJ1-1
d_gene: -
v_gene: TRBV3-1/TRBV3-2
abundance: few
CDR3aa: CASSQDQEDTEAFF
CDR3nt: TGTGCCAGCAGCCAAGACCAGGAGGACACTGAAGCTTTCTTT

j_gene: TRBJ2-1
d_gene: -
v_gene: TRBV19
abundance: -
CDR3aa: CASSIRSGRTRYNEQFF
CDR3nt: TGTGCCAGTAGTATACGAAGCGGGCGTACCCGTTACAATGAGCAGTTCTTC

j_gene: TRBJ2-3
d_gene: TRBD1
v_gene: TRBV4-3
abundance: -
CDR3aa: CASSRGTGFTDTQYF
CDR3nt: TGCGCCAGCAGCCGTGGGACAGGGTTCACAGATACGCAGTATTTT

j_gene: TRBJ1-6
d_gene: TRBD1
v_gene: TRBV25-1
abundance: -
CDR3aa: CASSPRGQGPYNSPLHF
CDR3nt: TGTGCCAGCAGTCCGAGAGGACAGGGCCCCTATAATTCACCCCTCCACTTT

j_gene: TRBJ2-2
d_gene: TRBD2
v_gene: TRBV6-2/TRBV6-3
abundance: -
CDR3aa: CASSYSTAGDPTGELFF
CDR3nt: TGTGCCAGCAGTTACTCGACGGCGGGGGACCCGACCGGGGAGCTGTTTTTT

j_gene: TRBJ2-7
d_gene: -
v_gene: TRBV18
abundance: -
CDR3aa: CASSRRQVGEQYF
CDR3nt: TGTGCCAGCTCACGACGACAGGTTGGGGAGCAGTACTTC

j_gene: TRBJ2-7
d_gene: -
v_gene: TRBV7-9
abundance: -
CDR3aa: CASSGRTDKYEQYF
CDR3nt: TGTGCCAGCAGCGGGCGGACAGATAAATACGAGCAGTACTTC

j_gene: TRBJ1-2
d_gene: -
v_gene: TRBV27
abundance: -
CDR3aa: CASSLEGVIPSGYTF
CDR3nt: TGTGCCAGCAGTTTAGAGGGGGTTATCCCTAGCGGCTACACCTTC

j_gene: TRBJ2-3
d_gene: TRBD1
v_gene: TRBV29-1
abundance: -
CDR3aa: CSVFGTGADTQYF
CDR3nt: TGCAGCGTTTTCGGGACAGGGGCAGATACGCAGTATTTT

j_gene: TRBJ2-7
d_gene: TRBD1
v_gene: TRBV5-1
abundance: -
CDR3aa: CASSWGQGGSYEQYF
CDR3nt: TGCGCCAGCAGCTGGGGACAGGGCGGCTCCTACGAGCAGTACTTC

j_gene: TRBJ1-5
d_gene: -
v_gene: TRBV19
abundance: -
CDR3aa: CATSRGGNQPQHF
CDR3nt: TGTGCCACTTCTCGGGGGGGGAATCAGCCCCAGCATTTT

j_gene: TRBJ2-7
d_gene: -
v_gene: TRBV7-3
abundance: -
CDR3aa: CASSLGLGGPNEQYF
CDR3nt: TGTGCCAGCAGCTTAGGTCTCGGGGGGCCTAACGAGCAGTACTTC

j_gene: TRBJ1-1
d_gene: -
v_gene: TRBV7-2
abundance: -
CDR3aa: CASSQGRNTEAFF
CDR3nt: TGTGCCAGCAGCCAGGGGAGGAACACTGAAGCTTTCTTT

j_gene: TRBJ1-1
d_gene: TRBD1
v_gene: TRBV19
abundance: few
CDR3aa: CASTYLPDRGSLAFF
CDR3nt: TGTGCCAGTACCTATCTTCCGGACAGGGGGTCGTTGGCTTTCTTT

j_gene: TRBJ2-5
d_gene: TRBD1
v_gene: TRBV6-6
abundance: once
CDR3aa: CASSPGTATKQETQYF
CDR3nt: TGTGCCAGCAGCCCAGGGACAGCAACGAAACAAGAGACCCAGTACTTC

j_gene: TRBJ2-5
d_gene: TRBD1
v_gene: TRBV6-5
abundance: -
CDR3aa: CATHRGQTQYF
CDR3nt: TGTGCCACGCACAGGGGTCAGACCCAGTACTTC

j_gene: TRBJ1-2
d_gene: -
v_gene: TRBV5-1
abundance: once
CDR3aa: CASSLEAGANYGYTF
CDR3nt: TGCGCCAGCAGCTTGGAAGCAGGCGCGAACTATGGCTACACCTTC

j_gene: TRBJ2-3
d_gene: -
v_gene: TRBV6-5
abundance: once
CDR3aa: CASSFGGETDTQYF
CDR3nt: TGTGCCAGCAGTTTCGGGGGTGAGACAGATACGCAGTATTTT

j_gene: TRBJ2-1
d_gene: TRBD2
v_gene: TRBV25-1
abundance: -
CDR3aa: CASSDRLSGGVDEQFF
CDR3nt: TGTGCCAGCAGTGATAGGCTTAGCGGGGGGGTGGATGAGCAGTTCTTC

j_gene: TRBJ1-2
d_gene: -
v_gene: TRBV7-2
abundance: -
CDR3aa: CASSFRGNYGYTF
CDR3nt: TGTGCCAGCAGCTTCAGGGGTAACTATGGCTACACCTTC

j_gene: TRBJ1-4
d_gene: TRBD1
v_gene: TRBV10-1
abundance: -
CDR3aa: CASPDPTGNEKLFF
CDR3nt: TGCGCCAGCCCGGACCCGACAGGGAACGAAAAACTGTTTTTT

j_gene: TRBJ2-7
d_gene: -
v_gene: TRBV3-1/TRBV3-2
abundance: -
CDR3aa: CASSREQGYEQYF
CDR3nt: TGTGCCAGCAGCCGGGAACAGGGCTACGAGCAGTACTTC

j_gene: TRBJ2-3
d_gene: TRBD2
v_gene: TRBV27
abundance: -
CDR3aa: CASSPSGLAGGLTQYF
CDR3nt: TGTGCCAGCAGTCCATCGGGACTAGCGGGGGGGCTTACGCAGTATTTT

j_gene: TRBJ1-6
d_gene: -
v_gene: TRBV2
abundance: -
CDR3aa: CASMEVRNYNSPLHF
CDR3nt: TGTGCCAGCATGGAGGTACGGAACTATAATTCACCCCTCCACTTT

j_gene: TRBJ2-5
d_gene: -
v_gene: TRBV19
abundance: -
CDR3aa: CATRQLRQETQYF
CDR3nt: TGTGCCACGAGACAGCTTAGGCAAGAGACCCAGTACTTC

j_gene: TRBJ1-1
d_gene: TRBD1
v_gene: TRBV6-1
abundance: -
CDR3aa: CASSERLRGTGGAFF
CDR3nt: TGTGCCAGCAGTGAGCGGCTCAGGGGGACAGGCGGAGCTTTCTTT

j_gene: TRBJ2-7
d_gene: -
v_gene: TRBV11-2
abundance: -
CDR3aa: CASSLSLQGGSPYEQYF
CDR3nt: TGTGCCAGCAGCTTATCATTGCAAGGAGGGTCACCCTACGAGCAGTACTTC

j_gene: TRBJ2-7
d_gene: -
v_gene: TRBV16
abundance: few
CDR3aa: CASSQSGRKNYEQYF
CDR3nt: TGTGCCAGCAGCCAATCCGGCAGGAAGAACTACGAGCAGTACTTC

j_gene: TRBJ2-5
d_gene: TRBD2
v_gene: TRBV3-1/TRBV3-2
abundance: -
CDR3aa: CASREAGAETQYF
CDR3nt: TGTGCCAGCAGGGAGGCGGGAGCAGAGACCCAGTACTTC

j_gene: TRBJ2-5
d_gene: -
v_gene: TRBV20-1
abundance: once
CDR3aa: CSARVSETQYF
CDR3nt: TGCAGTGCTAGAGTTAGTGAGACCCAGTACTTC

j_gene: TRBJ2-5
d_gene: -
v_gene: TRBV18
abundance: -
CDR3aa: CASSPRAASQETQYF
CDR3nt: TGTGCCAGCTCACCACGGGCCGCCAGTCAAGAGACCCAGTACTTC

j_gene: TRBJ2-1
d_gene: TRBD2
v_gene: TRBV11-3
abundance: many
CDR3aa: CASSLTSGGLNEQFF
CDR3nt: TGTGCCAGCAGCTTAACCAGCGGGGGCCTCAATGAGCAGTTCTTC

j_gene: TRBJ1-1
d_gene: -
v_gene: TRBV3-1/TRBV3-2
abundance: -
CDR3aa: CASGRGGTEAFF
CDR3nt: TGTGCCAGCGGAAGAGGGGGCACTGAAGCTTTCTTT

j_gene: TRBJ1-4
d_gene: -
v_gene: TRBV19
abundance: -
CDR3aa: CASSTLTGYATNEKLFF
CDR3nt: TGTGCCAGTAGTACCTTAACAGGGTACGCAACTAATGAAAAACTGTTTTTT

j_gene: TRBJ2-2
d_gene: -
v_gene: TRBV9
abundance: few
CDR3aa: CASSVKARGTGELFF
CDR3nt: TGTGCCAGCAGCGTAAAAGCCCGGGGCACCGGGGAGCTGTTTTTT